This T cell receptor beta chain was documented in a study of T cell responses to AZD1222 COVID-19 vaccine. Trimming removed 6 bases from V and 7 bases from J, with 10 bases in between. The CDR3 has 13 residues. Clones were read by immunoSEQ multiplex PCR, and TCRdb kept only the in-frame ones, dropping some. The table has 100,000 to 150,000 clones, around 85% seen once. This specimen was peripheral blood, taken 28 days after the second AZD1222 dose. The chain combines TRBV12-3 or TRBV12-4 with TRBJ1-6, with D uncertain. The sequence derives from an adult who received the AZD1222 COVID-19 vaccine. The CDR3 spells CASRPGRNSPLHF. The CDR3 DNA follows: TGTGCCAGCAGGCCGGGCAGGAATTCACCCCTCCACTTT.